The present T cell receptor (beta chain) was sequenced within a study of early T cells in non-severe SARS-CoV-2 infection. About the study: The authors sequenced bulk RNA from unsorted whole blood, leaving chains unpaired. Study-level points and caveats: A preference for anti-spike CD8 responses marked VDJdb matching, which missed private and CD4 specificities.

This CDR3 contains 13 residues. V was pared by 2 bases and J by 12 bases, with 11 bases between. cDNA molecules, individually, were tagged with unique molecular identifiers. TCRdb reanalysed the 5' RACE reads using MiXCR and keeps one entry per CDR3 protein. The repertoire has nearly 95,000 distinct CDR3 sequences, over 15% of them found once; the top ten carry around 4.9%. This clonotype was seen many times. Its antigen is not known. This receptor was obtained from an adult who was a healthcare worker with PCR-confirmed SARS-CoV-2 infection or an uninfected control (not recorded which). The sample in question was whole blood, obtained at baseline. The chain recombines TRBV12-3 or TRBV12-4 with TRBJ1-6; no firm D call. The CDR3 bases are TGTGCCAGCAGTTTAATACCGGGAGAACCCCTCCACTTT. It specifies CASSLIPGEPLHF.